These 17 T cell receptor beta chains originate from one sample sequenced in a study of CD8 T cells in Susac syndrome. RNA was extracted with the RNeasy kit, and a quantity of 0.5 to 1 ug was reverse transcribed using random hexamers. From the immunoSEQ multiplex PCR reads, TCRdb called clonotypes with MiXCR, one entry per CDR3 protein. The sample records some 120,000 distinct CDR3 sequences, more than 80% being singletons. The sequencing input was CD8+ T cells from PBMCs. The receptor set was obtained from a human donor with multiple sclerosis.

The V call is TRBV19, the J call TRBJ2-2; no firm D call. CDR3 length equals 13 residues. The V and J ends lost 5 bases and 15 bases respectively, with 19 bases between them. In germline, CDR1 is LNHDA, CDR2 SQIVND (reference sequence). For the CDR3, the DNA is TGTGCCAGTAGTTTCGACACATTGCGTCCGTTGTTTTTT. It codes for CASSFDTLRPLFF.

V gene TRBV27 combines with J gene TRBJ2-6; 8 bases match TRBD2. This CDR3 contains 18 residues. In germline, CDR1 is MNHEY, CDR2 SMNVEV (reference sequence). Trimming cost V 1 base and J 4 bases; bases outside gene matches: 9. The CDR3 DNA is TGTGCCAGCAGTTTATTTGCCGGGGGGGCCCCGGGGGCCAACGTCCTGACTTTC. Translation gives CASSLFAGGAPGANVLTF.

V gene TRBV5-1 combines with J gene TRBJ1-1; no reliable D call. The CDR3 totals 12 residues. V was trimmed by 1 base and J by 8 bases, leaving 9 bases between them. Germline-derived CDR1 and CDR2 are SGHRS and YFSETQ. CDR3 sequence (DNA): TGCGCCAGCAGCTTGTCTTCCGGGGAAGCTTTCTTT. Translated, it gives CASSLSSGEAFF.

This chain links TRBV3-1 with TRBJ2-5; perhaps TRBD2 as D (6 bases). Germline V gene data show CDR1 as LGHDT and CDR2 as YNNKEL (reference sequence). The CDR3 contains 16 residues. Trimming stripped 0 bases from V and 5 bases from J, with 16 bases between. CDR3 nucleotides: TGTGCCAGCAGCCAAGATCGGATTCGTCGGGGGGAGACCCAGTACTTC. As protein: CASSQDRIRRGETQYF.

The gene calls are TRBV4-1 and TRBJ2-1; the D is unclear. V was clipped by 1 base and J by 5 bases, with 15 bases between them. This CDR3 has 16 residues. Germline CDR1 and CDR2: MGHRA and YSYEKL. In nucleotides, the CDR3 is TGCGCCAGCAGCCAAGTTTTGGGCCCGGTCGACAATGAGCAGTTCTTC. It translates to CASSQVLGPVDNEQFF.

The chain joins TRBV27 to TRBJ2-1, with D perhaps matching TRBD1 (6 bases). The germline V gene has CDR1 MNHEY and CDR2 SMNVEV (reference sequence). V was pared by 7 bases and J by 7 bases, with 14 bases between. The CDR3 loop spans 13 amino acids. CDR3 bases: TGTGCCAGCAAGGTTGGGACACGTAATGAGCAGTTCTTC. The encoded protein is CASKVGTRNEQFF.

Concerning this clonotype itself: The final CDR3 position lacks the conserved phenylalanine or tryptophan, pointing to a likely read error. The chain has TRBV29-1 and TRBJ2-5; the D gene could be TRBD1 or TRBD2 (6 bases each). Per germline, CDR1 SQVTM and CDR2 ANQGSEA. CDR3 length: 13 residues. V lost 4 bases and J 2 bases, leaving 11 bases between the germline ends. The DNA for the CDR3 is TGCAGCGTTGCCCAGGGGAGGCAAGAGACCCAGTACTAC. Amino acid sequence: CSVAQGRQETQYY.

V and J are TRBV5-1 and TRBJ2-3, with D tentatively TRBD1 (5 bases). CDR1 is SGHRS and CDR2 is YFSETQ in the germline V gene. V dropped 3 bases and J dropped 6 bases, with 11 bases sitting between them. CDR3 length: 13 amino acids. CDR3 in DNA: TGCGCCAGCAGCTCGTCCCCAGGGGATACGCAGTATTTT. Encoded protein: CASSSSPGDTQYF.

This clonotype was counted a few times. The V call is TRBV24-1, the J call TRBJ2-7, with D perhaps TRBD2 (5 bases). V was pared by 9 bases and J by 7 bases, with 18 bases between. CDR1 and CDR2 from the germline V gene are KGHDR and SFDVKD. CDR3 length: 13 amino acids. CDR3 sequence: CATASEGTGEQYF. CDR3 nucleotide sequence: TGTGCCACCGCGTCAGAGGGCACGGGGGAGCAGTACTTC.

In its sample, this clonotype was seen once. This sequence joins TRBV5-1 and TRBJ1-2; maybe TRBD1 (6 bases). The CDR3 extends over 16 amino acids. CDR1 and CDR2 (germline): SGHRS, YFSETQ. Trimming removed 0 bases from V and 5 bases from J, with 17 bases in between. Written as DNA, the CDR3 is TGCGCCAGCAGCTTGGAATCGGGGGGCGTCGGGTATGGCTACACCTTC. Amino acid sequence: CASSLESGGVGYGYTF.

CDR3 sequence (DNA): TGTGCCAGCAGCTTAAAAGCACTACAGGTGGAGTTCTTC. This sequence encodes CASSLKALQVEFF. The chain carries TRBV7-9 and TRBJ2-1; D perhaps matches TRBD1 (5 bases). The V end lost 2 bases, the J end lost 14 bases, and 16 bases lay between the germline ends. Germline assignment: CDR1 SEHNR and CDR2 FQNEAQ (reference sequence). There are 13 residues in the CDR3. Full variable domain (outside the CDR3, taken from reference TRBV7-9 and TRBJ2-1): DTGVSQNPRHKITKRGQNVTFRCDPISEHNRLYWYRQTLGQGPEFLTYFQNEAQLEKSRLLSDRFSAERPKGSFSTLEIQRTEQGDSAMYLCASSLKALQVEFFGPGTRLTVL.

CDR3 sequence (DNA): TGTGCCAGTACTGCCGGCCCGACTGTGGCCAACGTCCTGACTTTC. Its protein product is CASTAGPTVANVLTF. The chain links TRBV19 to TRBJ2-6; D gene unclear. Germline V gene data show CDR1 as LNHDA and CDR2 as SQIVND (reference sequence). Trimming took off 7 bases at V and 6 bases at J, with 16 bases between the two ends. There are 15 residues in the CDR3.

The rearrangement links TRBV12-5 to TRBJ1-2, with a tentative D call TRBD1 (6 bases). Germline assignment: CDR1 LGHNT and CDR2 FRNRAP. The V gene lost 5 bases and the J gene lost 6 bases, with 13 bases spanning the gap. CDR3 length: 13 amino acids. The CDR3 DNA follows: TGTGCTAGTGGTCCCCGGGGGGCGGATGGCTACACCTTC. This encodes CASGPRGADGYTF.

The chain has TRBV6-1 and TRBJ2-5, with D perhaps TRBD1 (6 bases). The CDR3 has 11 amino acids. Trimming shortened V by 8 bases and J by 7 bases, and 11 bases separated the two germline ends. In germline, CDR1 is MNHNS, CDR2 SASEGT. The chain's CDR3 is CASWQGTTQYF. The CDR3 DNA follows: TGTGCCAGCTGGCAGGGGACGACCCAGTACTTC.

This rearrangement joins TRBV9 to TRBJ2-2; 12 bases fit TRBD2. CDR1 SGDLS and CDR2 YYNGEE come from the germline V gene. The ends lost 4 bases at V and 9 bases at J; junction bases unmatched: 7. This CDR3 is built from 15 residues. CDR3 protein: CASSSLTSGSRELFF. In DNA, the CDR3 is TGTGCCAGCAGCTCACTGACTAGCGGGAGTCGGGAGCTGTTTTTT.

The chain joins TRBV6-1 to TRBJ1-2; TRBD1 matches at 8 bases. This CDR3 comprises 15 residues. Germline trimming cut 2 bases from V and 3 bases from J; bases unmatched to any gene: 5. Germline V gene lookup returns CDR1 MNHNS and CDR2 SASEGT. CDR3 residues: CASSERQGKDYGYTF. The CDR3, as DNA: TGTGCCAGCAGTGAAAGACAGGGGAAGGACTATGGCTACACCTTC.

The V call is TRBV30, the J call TRBJ2-7, with D tentatively TRBD1 or TRBD2 (6 bases each). The CDR3 totals 14 residues. Trimming took off 0 bases at V and 6 bases at J, with 15 bases between the two ends. From germline, CDR1 is GTSNPN and CDR2 SVGIG (reference sequence). CDR3 DNA: TGTGCCTGGAGTGTAAACGGGGGCCCGGGCGAGCAGTACTTC. This gives the protein CAWSVNGGPGEQYF.